This entry features one TCR beta chain sequence. Its antigen is unknown. The source of the sample is a study of T-cell reconstitution after alpha-beta-depleted transplantation in children. Study-level findings and limits: As was reported, about two months after transplant, alpha-beta T cells came from several hundred expanded graft clones.

Unique molecular identifiers were incorporated during preparation of the TCRbeta library. TCRdb re-derived calls from the PCR reads in MiXCR, one entry per CDR3 protein. The sample consists of 500,000 to 750,000 distinct CDR3 sequences, over 10% of them appearing once. The CDR3 is 17 amino acids. V was cut by 6 bases and J by 0 bases, with 15 bases left in between. Germline CDR1 reads MDHEN; CDR2 reads SYDVKM. The TCR originated in a male patient younger than 18 who had a stem cell transplant for acute myeloid leukemia, so the T cells may come from the graft donor. This chain joins TRBV28 and TRBJ1-6; D gene uncertain. The material sequenced was PBMCs, mostly from graft donor cells, taken 360 days after TCRalphabeta/CD19-depleted stem cell transplant. The CDR3 DNA is TGTGCCAGCAGCTCCCAACTCGTGAGCTCCTATAATTCACCCCTCCACTTT. This gives the protein CASSSQLVSSYNSPLHF.